These 10 T cell receptor beta chains originate from one sample sequenced in a study of identical twins. TCRdb re-called the 5' RACE reads through MiXCR, storing one row per CDR3 protein. The table lists some 590,000 distinct CDR3 sequences, just under 10% of them singletons, with 3% in the top ten. This same sample was also taken into another study, of yellow fever vaccine responses in identical twins.

Sample: PBMCs. These receptors were collected from a young woman in good health.

The chain is built from TRBV5-1 and TRBJ2-7; 11 bases are a match to TRBD1. With V trimmed by 3 bases and J by 7 bases, 6 bases remained unmatched. CDR1 is SGHRS, CDR2 YFSETQ, per germline. There are 14 residues in the CDR3. DNA of the CDR3: TGCGCCAGCAGCTCCGGACAGGGGGCAGAGGAGCAGTACTTC. Amino acids: CASSSGQGAEEQYF.

This clonotype was seen only a few times. V and J are TRBV7-9 and TRBJ2-7, with D possibly TRBD1 on 7 matching bases. The germline V gene encodes CDR1 SEHNR and CDR2 FQNEAQ (reference sequence). The V and J ends lost 5 bases and 5 bases respectively, with 16 bases between them. This CDR3 contains 14 residues. The CDR3 loop is CASSPKSRGDEQYF. The CDR3 DNA follows: TGTGCCAGCAGCCCAAAGTCCAGGGGGGACGAGCAGTACTTC.

The CDR3 nucleotides read TGTGCCAGCAGTCCTAGACAGGGGGGCATTCAGTACTTC. Its protein product is CASSPRQGGIQYF. The chain carries TRBV12-3 or TRBV12-4 and TRBJ2-4; 9 nucleotides line up with TRBD1. This CDR3 is built from 13 residues. The junction had 5 bases not matched to a gene; V was cut back by 5 bases and J by 9 bases.

This clonotype has ten or more counts. The chain carries TRBV6-4 and TRBJ2-3; TRBD1 might be the D (6 bases). This CDR3 spans 14 amino acids. Trimming shortened V by 3 bases and J by 8 bases, and 15 bases separated the two germline ends. Germline-derived CDR1 and CDR2 are MRHNA and SNTAGT. CDR3 DNA: TGTGCCAGCAGTGAGGACAGCGGATTGGGTACGCAGTATTTT. This gives the protein CASSEDSGLGTQYF.

The chain links TRBV3-1 to TRBJ2-2, with TRBD2 matching 7 bases. Trimming took 1 base from V and 3 from J; bases not matched to a gene: 5. The CDR3 spans 16 residues. CDR1 LGHDT and CDR2 YNNKEL come from the germline V gene (reference sequence). CDR3 in DNA: TGTGCCAGCAGCCAAGTCCGTGGGGGGGACACCGGGGAGCTGTTTTTT. Amino acid sequence: CASSQVRGGDTGELFF.

This clonotype was found many times. The V call is TRBV12-3 or TRBV12-4, the J call TRBJ1-5, with a tentative D call TRBD1 (5 bases). Trimming removed 3 bases from V and 5 bases from J, with 11 bases in between. CDR3 length: 14 residues. The CDR3, as DNA: TGTGCCAGCAGTTTCGGGGCTCCAGATCAGCCCCAGCATTTT. Residues: CASSFGAPDQPQHF.

There are a few counts of this clonotype. The V and J genes are TRBV6-2 or TRBV6-3 and TRBJ2-1; 9 positions match TRBD1. The CDR3 length is 14 residues. The V and J ends lost 6 bases and 8 bases, in that order; junction bases with no gene match: 8. CDR1 MNHEY and CDR2 SVGEGT come from the germline V gene. CDR3 nucleotides: TGTGCCAGCAGACGACGGACAGGGGTCGATGAGCAGTTCTTC. It yields the protein CASRRRTGVDEQFF.

This clonotype has a handful of counts. The chain recombines TRBV15 with TRBJ2-1; D unclear. Looked up from germline, CDR1 is LNHNV and CDR2 is YYDKDF (reference sequence). Trimming took 4 bases from V and 4 from J, leaving 11 bases between them. This CDR3 has 14 amino acids. CDR3: CATSTRAEYNEQFF. As DNA, the CDR3 is TGTGCCACCAGCACCCGGGCGGAATACAATGAGCAGTTCTTC.

This clonotype was detected only a few times. The chain uses TRBV6-2 or TRBV6-3 and TRBJ2-5; no clear D gene. V lost 5 bases to trimming and J lost 0 bases, with 16 bases between them. This CDR3 contains 16 residues. Germline loops: CDR1 MNHEY, CDR2 SVGEGT. CDR3 in amino acids: CASSTRTGQDQETQYF. As DNA, the CDR3 is TGTGCCAGCAGTACTCGGACCGGGCAGGACCAAGAGACCCAGTACTTC.

This chain links TRBV6-2 or TRBV6-3 with TRBJ1-1, with D uncertain. Trimming removed 6 bases from V and 8 bases from J, with 13 bases in between. In germline, CDR1 is MNHEY, CDR2 SVGEGT. This CDR3 is built from 12 residues. CDR3 nucleotides: TGTGCCAGCAGCTCCCGGGTCGCAGAAGCTTTCTTT. Translating gives CASSSRVAEAFF.